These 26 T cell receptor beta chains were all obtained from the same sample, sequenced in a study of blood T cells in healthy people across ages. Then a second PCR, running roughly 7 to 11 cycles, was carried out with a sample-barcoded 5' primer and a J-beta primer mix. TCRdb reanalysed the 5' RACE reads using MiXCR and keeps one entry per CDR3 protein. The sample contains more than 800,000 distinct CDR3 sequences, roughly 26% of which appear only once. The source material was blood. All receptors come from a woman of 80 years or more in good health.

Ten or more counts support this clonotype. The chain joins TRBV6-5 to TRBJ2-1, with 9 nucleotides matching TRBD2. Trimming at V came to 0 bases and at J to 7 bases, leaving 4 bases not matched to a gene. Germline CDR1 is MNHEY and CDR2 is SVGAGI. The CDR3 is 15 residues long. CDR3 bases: TGTGCCAGCAGTTACTCTGGGACTAGCAGGAATGAGCAGTTCTTC. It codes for CASSYSGTSRNEQFF.

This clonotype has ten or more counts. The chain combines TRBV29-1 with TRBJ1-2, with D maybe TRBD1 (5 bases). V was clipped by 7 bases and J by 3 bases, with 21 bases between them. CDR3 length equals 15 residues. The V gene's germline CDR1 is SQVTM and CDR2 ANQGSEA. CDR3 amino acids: CSAEGQPRFDYGYTF. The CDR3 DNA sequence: TGCAGCGCTGAGGGGCAGCCCCGATTTGACTATGGCTACACCTTC.

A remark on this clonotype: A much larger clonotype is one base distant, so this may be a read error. The CDR3 loop reads CASSWGTGVYNERFF. In nucleotides, the CDR3 is TGTGCCAGCAGCTGGGGGACAGGAGTCTACAATGAGCGGTTCTTC. V and J are TRBV11-2 and TRBJ2-1, with 8 bases that match TRBD1. The germline CDR1 and CDR2 sequences are SGHAT and FQNNGV. CDR3 length equals 15 residues. Supplemented by reference TRBV11-2 and TRBJ2-1, the full variable domain reads EAGVAQSPRYKIIEKRQSVAFWCNPISGHATLYWYQQILGQGPKLLIQFQNNGVVDDSQLPKDRFSAERLKGVDSTLKIQPAKLEDSAVYLCASSWGTGVYNERFFGPGTRLTVL.

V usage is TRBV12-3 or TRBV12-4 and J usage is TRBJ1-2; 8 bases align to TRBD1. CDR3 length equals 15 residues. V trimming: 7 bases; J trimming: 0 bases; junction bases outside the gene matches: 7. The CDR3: CASKGETGANYGYTF. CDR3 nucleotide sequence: TGTGCCAGCAAAGGAGAGACAGGGGCTAACTATGGCTACACCTTC.

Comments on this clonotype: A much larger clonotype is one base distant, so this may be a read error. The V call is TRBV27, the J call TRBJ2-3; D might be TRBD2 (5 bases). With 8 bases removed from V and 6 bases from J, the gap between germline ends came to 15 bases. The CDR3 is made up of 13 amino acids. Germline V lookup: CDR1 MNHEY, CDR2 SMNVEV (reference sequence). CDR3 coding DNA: TGTGCCAGCGGTGCACGCGGGCGCGATACGCAGTATTTT. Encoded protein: CASGARGRDTQYF.

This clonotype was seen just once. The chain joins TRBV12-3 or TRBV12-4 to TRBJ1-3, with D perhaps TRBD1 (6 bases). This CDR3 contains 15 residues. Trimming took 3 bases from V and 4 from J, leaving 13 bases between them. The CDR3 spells CASSFTGRAGNTIYF. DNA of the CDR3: TGTGCCAGCAGTTTCACAGGGCGGGCCGGAAACACCATATATTTT.

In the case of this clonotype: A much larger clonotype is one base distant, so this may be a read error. The CDR3 sequence: CANSLDQIRGYTF. DNA of the CDR3: TGTGCCAACAGCCTCGACCAGATCAGGGGCTACACCTTC. The genes are TRBV11-2 and TRBJ1-2; no firm D call. This CDR3 spans 13 amino acids. Germline V gene data show CDR1 as SGHAT and CDR2 as FQNNGV. The full variable domain, with the rest looked up from reference TRBV11-2 and TRBJ1-2, is EAGVAQSPRYKIIEKRQSVAFWCNPISGHATLYWYQQILGQGPKLLIQFQNNGVVDDSQLPKDRFSAERLKGVDSTLKIQPAKLEDSAVYLCANSLDQIRGYTFGSGTRLTVV.

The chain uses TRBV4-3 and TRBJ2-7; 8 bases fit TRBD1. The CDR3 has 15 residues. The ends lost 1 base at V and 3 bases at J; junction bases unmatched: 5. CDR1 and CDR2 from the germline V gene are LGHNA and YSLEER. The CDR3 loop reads CASSQVSGGLYEQYF. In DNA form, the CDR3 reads TGCGCCAGCAGCCAAGTTTCAGGGGGCCTCTACGAGCAGTACTTC.

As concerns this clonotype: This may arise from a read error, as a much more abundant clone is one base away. This chain's CDR3 is CASSSNPVGEETQFF. The CDR3 nucleotides are TGCGCCAGCAGCTCCAATCCGGTGGGGGAAGAGACCCAGTTCTTC. The chain uses TRBV5-1 and TRBJ2-1; either TRBD1 or TRBD2 may fit D (5 bases each). Trimming stripped 3 bases from V and 13 bases from J, with 23 bases between. The CDR3 sequence is 15 residues long. Germline lookup yields CDR1 SGHRS and CDR2 YFSETQ.

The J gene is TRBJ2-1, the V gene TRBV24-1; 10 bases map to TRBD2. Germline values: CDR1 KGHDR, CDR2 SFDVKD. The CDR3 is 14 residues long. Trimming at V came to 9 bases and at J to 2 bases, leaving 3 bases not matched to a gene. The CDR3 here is CATGTSGAYNEQFF. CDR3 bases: TGTGCCACCGGTACTAGCGGGGCCTACAATGAGCAGTTCTTC.

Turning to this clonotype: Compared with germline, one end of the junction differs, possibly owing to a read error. The CDR3 DNA reads as TGTGCCGGCAGCTTGGGGCGCCAGGTAGAAGAGCAGTTCTTC. This translates into CAGSLGRQVEEQFF. This chain connects TRBV5-6 to TRBJ2-1, with D perhaps TRBD1 (5 bases). The CDR3 has 14 amino acids. CDR1 is SGHDT and CDR2 is YYEEEE in the germline V gene.

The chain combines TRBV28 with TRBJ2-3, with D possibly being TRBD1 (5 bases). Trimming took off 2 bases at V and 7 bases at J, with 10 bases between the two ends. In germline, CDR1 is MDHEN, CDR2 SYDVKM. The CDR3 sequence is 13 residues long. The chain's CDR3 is CASSLDSRNTQYF. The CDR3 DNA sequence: TGTGCCAGCAGTTTAGACAGCAGGAATACGCAGTATTTT.

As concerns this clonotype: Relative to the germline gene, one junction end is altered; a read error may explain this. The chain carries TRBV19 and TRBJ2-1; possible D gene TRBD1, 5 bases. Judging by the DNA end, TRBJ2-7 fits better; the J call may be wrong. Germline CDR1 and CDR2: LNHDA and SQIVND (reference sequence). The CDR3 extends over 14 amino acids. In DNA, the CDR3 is TGTGTCAGTAGTACATACAGGTTATACAATGAGCAGTACTTC. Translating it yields CVSSTYRLYNEQYF.

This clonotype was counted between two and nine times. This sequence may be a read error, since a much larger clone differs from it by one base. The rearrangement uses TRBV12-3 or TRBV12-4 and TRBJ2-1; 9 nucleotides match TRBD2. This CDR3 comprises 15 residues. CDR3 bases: TGTGCCAGCAGTCCCCGTAGCGGGAGTTACAATGAGCGGTTCTTC. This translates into CASSPRSGSYNERFF.

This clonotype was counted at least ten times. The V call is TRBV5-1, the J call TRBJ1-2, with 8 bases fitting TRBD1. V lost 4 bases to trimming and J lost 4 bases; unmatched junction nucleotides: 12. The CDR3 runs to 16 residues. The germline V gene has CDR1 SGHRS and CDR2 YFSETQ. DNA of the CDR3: TGCGCCAGCAGCGCCGGCCGGACAGGGTTGAGCTATGGCTACACCTTC. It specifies CASSAGRTGLSYGYTF.

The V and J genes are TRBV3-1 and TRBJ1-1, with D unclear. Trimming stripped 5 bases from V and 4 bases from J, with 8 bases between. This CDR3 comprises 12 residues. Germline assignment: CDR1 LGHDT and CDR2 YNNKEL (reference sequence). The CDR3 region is CASSSSTTEAFF. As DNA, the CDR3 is TGTGCCAGCAGCTCGTCTACCACTGAAGCTTTCTTT.

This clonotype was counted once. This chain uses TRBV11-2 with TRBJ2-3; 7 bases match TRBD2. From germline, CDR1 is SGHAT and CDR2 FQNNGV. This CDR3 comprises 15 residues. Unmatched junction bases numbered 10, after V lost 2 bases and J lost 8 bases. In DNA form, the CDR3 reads TGTGCCAGCAGCTTATTGGGCGGGAGCCCGGGTACGCAGTATTTT. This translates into CASSLLGGSPGTQYF.

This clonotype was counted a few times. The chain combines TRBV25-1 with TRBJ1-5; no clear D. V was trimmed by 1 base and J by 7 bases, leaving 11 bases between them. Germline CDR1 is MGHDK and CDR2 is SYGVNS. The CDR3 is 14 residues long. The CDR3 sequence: CASSEWVVGQPQHF. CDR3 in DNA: TGTGCCAGCAGTGAATGGGTGGTTGGCCAGCCCCAGCATTTT.

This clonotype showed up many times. CDR3 in amino acids: CASSQRGGTRSQPQHF. The CDR3 DNA is TGTGCCAGCAGTCAACGGGGAGGGACCCGAAGTCAGCCCCAGCATTTT. V usage is TRBV6-2 or TRBV6-3 and J usage is TRBJ1-5; a weak D match, TRBD1 (5 bases). The CDR3 spans 16 residues. V gave up 5 bases and J gave up 6 bases, with 20 bases separating them. Germline V lookup: CDR1 MNHEY, CDR2 SVGEGT.

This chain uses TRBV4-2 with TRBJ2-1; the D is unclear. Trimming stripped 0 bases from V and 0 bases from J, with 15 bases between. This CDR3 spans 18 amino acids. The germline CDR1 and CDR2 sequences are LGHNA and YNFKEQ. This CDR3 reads CASSQEAPLLSSYNEQFF. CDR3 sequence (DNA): TGTGCCAGCAGCCAAGAGGCGCCCCTCCTGAGCTCCTACAATGAGCAGTTCTTC.

CDR3 bases: TGTGCCACCCAGGCGATCAGCGGGAGGATGGAGACCCAGTACTTC. Translation: CATQAISGRMETQYF. The V and J genes are TRBV27 and TRBJ2-5, with 9 bases aligning to TRBD2. V shed 10 bases and J 5 bases; nucleotides not matched to a gene: 14. Per germline, CDR1 MNHEY and CDR2 SMNVEV (reference sequence). The CDR3 is 15 residues long.

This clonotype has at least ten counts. This chain's CDR3 is CASSYSQGRYNEQFF. In nucleotides, the CDR3 is TGTGCCAGCAGTTACTCGCAGGGTCGGTACAATGAGCAGTTCTTC. The rearrangement joins TRBV6-5 to TRBJ2-1; D might be TRBD1 (5 bases). Germline CDR1 reads MNHEY; CDR2 reads SVGAGI. With 0 bases removed from V and 4 bases from J, the gap between germline ends came to 10 bases. The CDR3 loop spans 15 amino acids.

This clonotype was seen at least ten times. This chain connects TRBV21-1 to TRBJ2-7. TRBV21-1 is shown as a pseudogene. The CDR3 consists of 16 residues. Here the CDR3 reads CASSKDVVMISYEQYF. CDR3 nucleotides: TGTGCCAGCAGCAAAGATGTGGTTATGATCTCCTACGAGCAGTACTTC.

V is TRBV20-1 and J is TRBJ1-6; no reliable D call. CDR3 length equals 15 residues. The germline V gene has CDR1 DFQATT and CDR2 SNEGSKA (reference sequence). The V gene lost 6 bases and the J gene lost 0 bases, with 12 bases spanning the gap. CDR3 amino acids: CSASVGLSYNSPLHF. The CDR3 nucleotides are TGCAGTGCATCAGTGGGCCTCTCCTATAATTCACCCCTCCACTTT.

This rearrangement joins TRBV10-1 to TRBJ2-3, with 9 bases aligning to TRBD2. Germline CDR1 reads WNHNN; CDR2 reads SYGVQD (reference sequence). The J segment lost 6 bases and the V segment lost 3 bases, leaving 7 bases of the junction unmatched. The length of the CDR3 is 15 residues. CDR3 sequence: CASSDRAGGRDTQYF. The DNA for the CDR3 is TGCGCCAGCAGTGATCGCGCGGGGGGGCGGGATACGCAGTATTTT.

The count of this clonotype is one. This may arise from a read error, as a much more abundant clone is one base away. The CDR3 DNA is TGTGCCAGCAGGGGGACTACCTGCGAGCAGTACTTC. Its translation: CASRGTTCEQYF. The chain links TRBV6-5 to TRBJ2-7, with TRBD2 matching over 7 bases. This CDR3 has 12 residues. Germline lookup yields CDR1 MNHEY and CDR2 SVGAGI. V dropped 6 bases and J dropped 6; count of bases not matched to a gene: 5.